The rows below give T cell receptor beta chains drawn from one sample of a study of control samples from healthy donors and cancer patients. Measured with immunoSEQ multiplex PCR; TCRdb has only the in-frame clones, and not every one. This sample carries over 150,000 clones, 85% to 95% of them seen once, and the ten largest clones take more than 1.1%. Sequencing used blood. These receptors were collected from a young man in good health. The CDR3 runs from the conserved cysteine through the conserved F or W. D genes are given only for firm matches. Some rows mark clone size as missing; the rest say once, few, many or name a class of expanded clone.

. TRBD1 TRBJ1-2 TRBV28 TGTGCCAGCATCGGGACAGGGGGCTACTATGGCTACACCTTC CASIGTGGYYGYTF
. . TRBJ1-1 TRBV6-5 TGTGCCAGCTCCCCTGAGGGACGGTTCAAAGCTTTCTTT CASSPEGRFKAFF
. . TRBJ1-5 TRBV15 TGTGCCTCTGGGGGGCAGGGTGGTCAGCCCCAGCATTTT CASGGQGGQPQHF
. . TRBJ1-5 TRBV10-2 TGCGCCAGCAGTGAGTCGACAGCTAATCAGCCCCAGCATTTT CASSESTANQPQHF
. TRBD1 TRBJ1-2 TRBV2 TGTGCCAGCGGCTCTTCAGGGGGCAGAGGCTACACCTTC CASGSSGGRGYTF
once TRBD1 TRBJ1-3 TRBV11-2 TGTGCCAGCAGCTTAGACCCGACAGGGCATTACGGAAACACCATATATTTT CASSLDPTGHYGNTIYF
. . TRBJ2-7 TRBV15 TGTGCCACCAGCAGACCCCCGGGGTACGAGCAGTACTTC CATSRPPGYEQYF
. . TRBJ1-1 TRBV9 TGTGCCAGCAGTCCCATGGGGGCGAACACTGAAGCTTTCTTT CASSPMGANTEAFF
. . TRBJ2-6 TRBV6-2/TRBV6-3 TGTGCCAGCAGCCCGGCGGGGTCTGGGGCCAACGTCCTGACTTTC CASSPAGSGANVLTF
. . TRBJ1-5 TRBV12-5 TGTGCTACTGTGGGGGGGCCCCTTCAGCCCCAGCATTTT CATVGGPLQPQHF
. TRBD2 TRBJ2-1 TRBV25-1 TGTGCCAGCAGCGACCCCAGCGGGGGTTTTTACAATGAGCAGTTCTTC CASSDPSGGFYNEQFF
. . TRBJ1-2 TRBV5-8 TGTGCCAGCAGCCTGGCGGGGGGAAACTATGGCTACACCTTC CASSLAGGNYGYTF
. TRBD1 TRBJ1-6 TRBV19 TGTGCCAGTAGTACCGGACAGGTGGGGTTCTTGTCGACCCTCCACTTT CASSTGQVGFLSTLHF
. TRBD1 TRBJ1-5 TRBV5-6 TGTGCCAGCAGCTTAGGACAGGGGGCGACGCAGCCCCAGCATTTT CASSLGQGATQPQHF
. . TRBJ1-1 TRBV25-1 TGTGCCAGCAGATATACACTCGAAGCTTTCTTT CASRYTLEAFF
. TRBD1 TRBJ1-2 TRBV5-6 TGTGCCAGCAGCCATGCTCCGGGACAGGGGCTGTTCGGCTACACCTTC CASSHAPGQGLFGYTF
. . TRBJ1-1 TRBV18 TGTGCCAGCTCCCGCGGAGCAGGGGTAAAGAACACTGAAGCTTTCTTT CASSRGAGVKNTEAFF
. . TRBJ2-3 TRBV2 TGTGCCAGCAGGGATCATGGGGGAGATACGCAGTATTTT CASRDHGGDTQYF
. . TRBJ1-2 TRBV6-6 TGTGCCAGCAGTTTACCGGGACACCAACAACCCCAAGGCTACACCTTC CASSLPGHQQPQGYTF
. . TRBJ1-1 TRBV5-1 TGCGCCAGCAGCTCGGGACGGATAAACACTGAAGCTTTCTTT CASSSGRINTEAFF
. . TRBJ1-1 TRBV2 TGTGCCAGCACGATGGGGTGGGCCACTGAAGCTTTCTTT CASTMGWATEAFF
. TRBD1 TRBJ2-7 TRBV9 TGTGCCAGCAGCGCCCCCATTGGGACAGGGGCTTCCTACGAGCAGTACTTC CASSAPIGTGASYEQYF
. TRBD1 TRBJ2-1 TRBV2 TGTGCCAGCAGTGGGGACAGGGGAATGAATGAGCAGTTCTTC CASSGDRGMNEQFF
. . TRBJ1-1 TRBV18 TGTGCCAGCTCACCACGGTACAATTCTGGGTACGCTGAAGCTTTCTTT CASSPRYNSGYAEAFF
. . TRBJ1-6 TRBV7-2 TGTGCCAGCAGCGCAGCGAGCTCCTATAATTCACCCCTCCACTTT CASSAASSYNSPLHF
. TRBD1 TRBJ1-2 TRBV3-1/TRBV3-2 TGTGCCAGCAGCCCTACCGCCGGCCTGACAGGGGGGAATGTCTATGGCTACACCTTC CASSPTAGLTGGNVYGYTF
. . TRBJ2-7 TRBV12-5 TGTGCTAGTTTGAATAGCGGTTCCTACGAGCAGTACTTC CASLNSGSYEQYF
once TRBD1 TRBJ1-4 TRBV6-5 TGTGCCAGCAGTCCACGGACAGGGGGGGATGAAAAACTGTTTTTT CASSPRTGGDEKLFF
few . TRBJ1-6 TRBV10-1 TGCGCCACCTCCAGGGTGGGGGGGAAAAGCTCCTATAATTCACCCCTCCACTTT CATSRVGGKSSYNSPLHF
. . TRBJ2-5 TRBV5-4 TGTGCCAGCAGCACCCGGGACGGTGAAGAGACCCAGTACTTC CASSTRDGEETQYF
. TRBD2 TRBJ2-7 TRBV30 TGTGCCTGGACGAGGGGCAGGGAGGGCGAGCAGTACTTC CAWTRGREGEQYF
. . TRBJ2-5 TRBV5-1 TGCGCCAGCAGCTTGGCCGTGGGGCTGGAGACCCAGTACTTC CASSLAVGLETQYF
. . TRBJ1-6 TRBV21-1 TGTGCCAGCAGCCCCCGAACCAAACAACTTTCACCCCTCCACTTT CASSPRTKQLSPLHF
. TRBD1 TRBJ2-7 TRBV5-4 TGTGCCAGCAGCTTGGGGGTCCCCGGGACAGGGGGCTCTTTCCGCTACGAGCAGTACTTC CASSLGVPGTGGSFRYEQYF
. . TRBJ2-1 TRBV9 TGTGCCAGCAGCGTAGCTCTCGGGTTAAGGGTTAATGAGCAGTTCTTC CASSVALGLRVNEQFF
. TRBD1 TRBJ1-2 TRBV6-1 TGTGCCAGCAGTGCCCGGACAGGGGCCCAAAACTATGGCTACACCTTC CASSARTGAQNYGYTF
. . TRBJ1-5 TRBV6-1 TGTGCCAGCAGTGAATTTTCCAGGGGAGGGAGTCAGCCCCAGCATTTT CASSEFSRGGSQPQHF
. TRBD1 TRBJ1-6 TRBV5-5 TGTGCCAGCAGCTCGGGGACAGGGAATTCACCCCTCCACTTT CASSSGTGNSPLHF
. . TRBJ1-2 TRBV5-1 TGCGCCAGCAGCTCGCAGGTGGGCTATGGCTACACCTTC CASSSQVGYGYTF
few . TRBJ2-2 TRBV10-1 TGCGCCAGCACGGGCACTGTAACCGGGGAGCTGTTTTTT CASTGTVTGELFF
once . TRBJ1-2 TRBV30 TGTGCCTGGGGAACCTATGGCTACACCTTC CAWGTYGYTF
. . TRBJ1-5 TRBV19 TGTGCCAGTAGTATAGCGGGGACCGAGAATCAGCCCCAGCATTTT CASSIAGTENQPQHF
once . TRBJ1-2 TRBV7-9 TGTGCCAAATTTCCGGGTCGAGCTAACTATGGCTACACCTTC CAKFPGRANYGYTF
. . TRBJ1-1 TRBV10-3 TGTGCCATCAGTGAGTCGACACGGGGCGCCGAAGCTTTCTTT CAISESTRGAEAFF
. . TRBJ2-1 TRBV5-4 TGTGCCAGCAGCTTACAGGGTTACAATGAGCAGTTCTTC CASSLQGYNEQFF
. TRBD1 TRBJ1-6 TRBV5-8 TGTGCCGGCTCGGACAGGGATTACTCACCCCTCCACTTT CAGSDRDYSPLHF
. . TRBJ2-3 TRBV9 TGTGCCAGCAGCGTAGAGACCCAACGGGCGGCAGATACGCAGTATTTT CASSVETQRAADTQYF
once . TRBJ1-1 TRBV5-1 TGCGCCAGCAGCTTGGGGGGCAGTTTGAACACTGAAGCTTTCTTT CASSLGGSLNTEAFF
once . TRBJ2-3 TRBV3-1/TRBV3-2 TGTGCCAGCAGCCAAGATTTTCCAGATACGCAGTATTTT CASSQDFPDTQYF
. . TRBJ1-5 TRBV3-1/TRBV3-2 TGTGCCAGCAGCCCACAGCTCAATCAGCCCCAGCATTTT CASSPQLNQPQHF
. TRBD1 TRBJ2-7 TRBV19 TGTGCCAGTAGGAGGACAGGGGCCTACGAGCAGTACTTC CASRRTGAYEQYF
. . TRBJ2-1 TRBV24-1 TGTGCCACCAGCTCCCTGCGGCCCGATTCCTACAATGAGCAGTTCTTC CATSSLRPDSYNEQFF